The entry that follows covers one T cell receptor (beta chain) sequence. Antigen: not known. The data are from a study of T cell repertoires in cytomegalovirus infection. Study-wide background: Peptides in the study included HLA-C-restricted and HLA-B-restricted CMV epitopes. Based on public TCR beta signatures, there were indications of CMV infection and of a matching HLA type. Study results and caveats: Dominant in the ex vivo response were TCR beta clonotypes restricted by HLA-C and specific for CMV. The study identified carriers of CMV plus the relevant HLA from cumulative public TCR beta family frequency.

TCRdb independently ran MiXCR on the reads; one entry per CDR3 protein. The table shows 110,000 or so distinct CDR3 sequences, with roughly 30% occurring only once. The input for sequencing was CD8+ T cells from cultured PBMCs, taken from culture after CMV antigen stimulation. This receptor was taken from a human donor in good health (CMV status not recorded). Some clones in this sample may be carry-over from other donors' samples.

As DNA, the CDR3 is TGTGCCAGCAGCTTATTAGCGGAGCGGGGGGACAGCACAGTAGATACGCAGTATTTT. Translation gives CASSLLAERGDSTVDTQYF. The chain recombines TRBV7-9 with TRBJ2-3; 9 bases line up with TRBD2. V gave up 2 bases and J gave up 5 bases; unmatched junction bases: 17. Germline V gene lookup returns CDR1 SEHNR and CDR2 FQNEAQ (reference sequence). CDR3 length: 19 amino acids.